This T cell receptor beta chain was found in a study of T-cell memory formation after mild COVID-19. Study-level results: A subset of responding clones appeared in pre-infection memory, suggesting cross-reactive memory joined.

Each CDR3 protein is one row after TCRdb ran MiXCR on the 5' RACE reads. The sample yields around 180,000 distinct CDR3 sequences, less than 20% seen once. V was trimmed by 3 bases and J by 8 bases, leaving 14 bases between them. Germline loops: CDR1 SGHTA, CDR2 FQGNSA. The CDR3 runs 14 residues. Note on this clonotype: Antigen: not known.

The chain uses TRBV7-2 and TRBJ1-3; TRBD1 might be the D (6 bases). This receptor was obtained from a man younger than 35 who had mild COVID-19 (a few samples of this study predate the infection). Cell type and time point are not known. Specimen: PBMCs or a T cell subset sorted from them (not recorded which). CDR3 sequence: CASSFTGLRDTIYF. For the CDR3, the DNA is TGTGCCAGCAGCTTTACAGGGCTGAGAGACACCATATATTTT. The full variable domain, its missing parts supplied by reference TRBV7-2 and TRBJ1-3, is GAGVSQSPSNKVTEKGKDVELRCDPISGHTALYWYRQSLGQGLEFLIYFQGNSAPDKSGLPSDRFSAERTGGSVSTLTIQRTQQEDSAVYLCASSFTGLRDTIYFGEGSWLTVV.